These 18 T cell receptor beta chains were sequenced from one sample in a study of tumor-infiltrating lymphocytes in primary liver carcinoma (dated 2017 in TCRdb). Total RNA and DNA were co-extracted from approximately 20-30 mg of bulk tissue with the AllPrep DNA/RNA mini kit, without cell sorting. The sequencer was an Illumina HiSeq 2500. Using a constant-region primer and ProtoScript II reverse transcriptase, TCRbeta-specific cDNA was reverse-transcribed from 500 ng total RNA. The TCRbeta libraries were prepared through three rounds of nested multiplex PCR following a slightly modified ARM-PCR procedure. The first two PCR rounds used multiplex TRBV1-TRBV30 forward primers with a Cbeta reverse primer, each for 10 cycles. TCRdb handled the public reads itself, with Q25 trimming in fastp and clone calling in MiXCR, and kept productive beta chains. Here each entry gathers all rows of one CDR3 protein and keeps the most common genes and DNA. Within this sample are 40,000 to 50,000 distinct CDR3 sequences, with about 80% of them counted one time only. The ten largest account for approximately 30% of the sample.

Material for sequencing was liver tumor tissue from sampling region 3. This specimen's cell subset or site label, interpreted: tumor region T3, left-lateral pole. The receptor set was obtained from a man aged 35 to 55 with primary liver carcinoma and hepatitis B virus infection.

This clonotype came up once. The junction shows a germline mismatch at one end, possibly a read error. The chain employs TRBV5-1 and TRBJ2-2; TRBD1 or TRBD2 may be the D gene (5 bases each). CDR3 length: 16 amino acids. Per the germline V gene, CDR1 is SGHRS and CDR2 is YFSETQ. This CDR3 reads CASSLAGQTDTGELFF. In DNA form, the CDR3 reads TGCGCCAGCAGCTTGGCCGGGCAAACGGACACCGGGGAGTTGTTTTTT.

This clonotype was counted many times. DNA of the CDR3: TGTGCCAGCAGCCAGGGGGACAGCGGGGAGCAGTACTTC. Its translation: CASSQGDSGEQYF. This chain connects TRBV14 to TRBJ2-7, with D perhaps TRBD1 (7 bases). Germline-derived CDR1 and CDR2 are SGHDN and FVKESK. The CDR3 consists of 13 residues. The V end was cut by 3 bases, the J end by 7 bases, with 13 bases between.

In regard to this clonotype: No conserved phenylalanine or tryptophan is present at the end of the CDR3, so a read error is the likely explanation. V usage is TRBV28 and J usage is TRBJ1-1; D remains unclear. Germline V gene lookup returns CDR1 MDHEN and CDR2 SYDVKM. V lost 4 bases and J lost 0, with 6 bases in between. The CDR3 spans 13 residues. Here the CDR3 DNA reads TGTGCCAGCAGTTCCCGTCTGAACACTGAAGCTTTCCCT. Amino acid sequence: CASSSRLNTEAFP.

On this clonotype: The junction does not match germline at one end; this may be a read error. The chain carries TRBV10-1 and TRBJ2-3, with TRBD2 matching 8 bases. Germline loops: CDR1 WNHNN, CDR2 SYGVQD (reference sequence). The CDR3 is 15 residues long. The CDR3 region has the DNA TGCGCCAACAGTGAGTCGAGCGGGAGCGCAGATACGCTGTATTTT. Protein sequence: CANSESSGSADTLYF.

For this clonotype: One end of the junction fails to match germline, which may point to a read error. The chain couples TRBV12-3 or TRBV12-4 to TRBJ2-1; D might be TRBD1 (5 bases). The CDR3 is 13 residues long. The CDR3, as DNA: TGTACCAGCAGTACGGACACGGGTAATGAGCAGTTCTTC. Its protein is CTSSTDTGNEQFF.

This clonotype was recorded only once. The chain combines TRBV29-1 with TRBJ2-1; unclear D gene. This CDR3 is 13 amino acids long. Germline V CDR1 and CDR2: SQVTM, ANQGSEA. The CDR3 nucleotides read TGCAGTGTTCACGGTAACTCCTACAATGAGCAGTTCTTC. Translated: CSVHGNSYNEQFF.

Remarks on this clonotype: Its ends do not fully match the called genes, so a read error is possible. The rearrangement links TRBV4-1 to TRBJ2-2; TRBD2 agrees at 9 bases. The CDR3 consists of 15 residues. Per germline, CDR1 MGHRA and CDR2 YSYEKL. The CDR3 region is CASSQSSGDTRELFF. Here the CDR3 DNA reads TGCGCCAGCAGCCAATCTAGCGGGGACACCAGGGAGCTGTTTTTT.

This clonotype has at least ten counts. This chain joins TRBV2 and TRBJ2-5; 13 bases agree with TRBD2. Per germline, CDR1 SNHLY and CDR2 FYNNEI. The CDR3 consists of 16 residues. Losses at the gene ends were 6 bases for V and 2 bases for J; bases not matched to a gene: 6. The CDR3 nucleotides read TGTGCCAGCAGCGCCGGGACTAGCGGGAAACAAGAGACCCAGTACTTC. Its protein product is CASSAGTSGKQETQYF.

The count of this clonotype is one. This sequence joins TRBV14 and TRBJ2-1; 8 bases fit TRBD2. J lost 8 bases, V lost 0 bases, and 21 bases had no gene match. The CDR3 spans 20 residues. Germline loops: CDR1 SGHDN, CDR2 FVKESK. The CDR3 DNA reads TGTGCCAGCAGCCAAGACACCGGGTCGGGTCGGGGTCAGCGGGGGTATGAGCAGTTCTTC. Translated: CASSQDTGSGRGQRGYEQFF.

The table lists this clonotype with a count of one. The junction shows a germline mismatch at one end, possibly a read error. The CDR3 DNA reads TGTGCCGGCAGCCTGGGACTAGCAGGAGAAGTTGACAATGTGCAGTTCTTC. Its protein is CAGSLGLAGEVDNVQFF. The rearrangement uses TRBV11-1 and TRBJ2-1; TRBD2 matches at 9 bases. Germline V lookup: CDR1 SGHAT, CDR2 FQDESV (reference sequence). The CDR3 is made up of 17 amino acids. The variable domain in full, completed from reference TRBV11-1 and TRBJ2-1, reads EAEVAQSPRYKITEKSQAVAFWCDPISGHATLYWYRQILGQGPELLVQFQDESVVDDSQLPKDRFSAERLKGVDSTLKIQPAELGDSAMYLCAGSLGLAGEVDNVQFFGPGTRLTVL.

This clonotype has a handful of counts. It may be a read error: a sequence one base away is much more abundant. The chain joins TRBV29-1 to TRBJ2-5; 13 nucleotides match TRBD2. J was trimmed by 3 bases and V by 6 bases; bases with no gene match: 10. The CDR3 is 16 amino acids. Per germline, CDR1 SQVTM and CDR2 ANQGSEA. DNA for the CDR3: TGCAGCGTGGTGCCAGGGACTAGCGGGAATGAAGAGACCCAGTACTTC. Protein: CSVVPGTSGNEETQYF.

This clonotype was counted once. The chain carries TRBV11-2 and TRBJ2-1; 12 nucleotides align to TRBD1. Looked up from germline, CDR1 is SGHAT and CDR2 is FQNNGV. Trimming cost V 5 bases and J 16 bases; bases outside gene matches: 12. The CDR3 consists of 14 residues. The CDR3 sequence is CASSRGFGDRGQFF. The CDR3 DNA is TGTGCCAGCAGCCGAGGATTCGGGGACAGGGGGCAATTCTTC.

Concerning this clonotype itself: A junction boundary mismatches the germline segment, possibly from a read error. The chain joins TRBV4-1 to TRBJ2-2; tentative D call: TRBD2 (5 bases). The CDR3 has 15 amino acids. Germline V gene lookup returns CDR1 MGHRA and CDR2 YSYEKL. CDR3 sequence: CASSHGKQNIGELFF. The CDR3 bases are TGCGCCAGCAGCCACGGTAAACAAAACATCGGGGAGCTGTTCTTT.

This clonotype has ten or more counts. Mismatch with germline at one junction end may stem from a read error. The rearrangement uses TRBV11-2 and TRBJ2-3; TRBD1 matches at 8 bases. Germline V gene sequence: CDR1 SGHAT, CDR2 FQNNGV. The CDR3 totals 15 residues. Here the CDR3 reads CASSGRDRHTDTQCF. The CDR3 DNA reads TGTGCCAGCAGCGGACGGGACAGGCACACAGATACGCAGTGTTTT.

As concerns this clonotype: An end of the junction does not agree with germline; a read error may underlie this. The chain has TRBV29-1 and TRBJ2-7, with D unresolved. The CDR3 runs 14 residues. Per germline, CDR1 SQVTM and CDR2 ANQGSEA. CDR3 sequence (DNA): TGCAACGCTGCTGTGGCCGTGGGGATGTACGATCAGTACTTC. This codes for CNAAVAVGMYDQYF.

Worth noting for this clonotype: The junction and the germline gene differ at one end; a read error may be behind it. The genes are TRBV11-2 and TRBJ2-1; tentative D call: TRBD1 (5 bases). Germline CDR1 is SGHAT and CDR2 is FQNNGV. The CDR3 length is 14 residues. As DNA, the CDR3 is TGTGTCAGCTCCAACCGGCAGGGTTACAATGAGCAGTTCTTC. Translating it yields CVSSNRQGYNEQFF.

Concerning this clonotype itself: A much larger clone lies one base from this, so it may be a read error. The chain joins TRBV28 to TRBJ2-2; D unresolved. Trimming took 5 bases from V and 0 from J, leaving 13 bases between them. Germline CDR1 is MDHEN and CDR2 is SYDVKM. This CDR3 comprises 16 residues. CDR3 sequence reads: CASSPRGLPNTGELFF. CDR3 in DNA: TGTGCCAGCAGTCCACGTGGGCTGCCGAACACCGGGGAGCTGTTTTTT.

CDR3: CTNSLQGDGQPQHF. In DNA, the CDR3 is TGTACCAACAGCTTACAGGGGGATGGCCAGCCCCAGCATTTT. The chain recombines TRBV5-4 with TRBJ1-5; TRBD1 aligns across 8 bases. Germline-derived CDR1 and CDR2 are SGHNT and YYREEE (reference sequence). This CDR3 comprises 14 residues. The variable domain in full, completed from reference TRBV5-4 and TRBJ1-5, reads ETGVTQSPTHLIKTRGQQVTLRCSSQSGHNTVSWYQQALGQGPQFIFQYYREEENGRGNFPPRFSGLQFPNYSSELNVNALELDDSALYLCTNSLQGDGQPQHFGDGTRLSIL.